This TCR beta chain was recovered during a study of T cell responses to AZD1222 COVID-19 vaccine. Germline V gene lookup returns CDR1 MNHEY and CDR2 SMNVEV (reference sequence). V was cut by 5 bases and J by 0 bases, with 17 bases left in between. The CDR3 has 16 amino acids. Overall study findings and caveats: A mostly white British donor set with more females was recruited, and clonal diversity was possibly underestimated.

Of note for this clone: Its antigen is currently unknown.

Repertoires were generated with immunoSEQ multiplex PCR, while TCRdb's copy carries only in-frame clones and drops some. This sample has some 120,000 clones, with approximately 90% found just once. The sequenced sample was peripheral blood, obtained on day 0 of AZD1222 vaccination. The rearrangement uses TRBV27 and TRBJ2-7; a weak D match, TRBD2 (5 bases). The clonotype was recovered from an adult in good health. The CDR3 DNA reads as TGTGCCAGCAGTAAACTACCTTCGAGGGACTCCTACGAGCAGTACTTC. Its protein is CASSKLPSRDSYEQYF.